The clone carrying this T cell receptor beta chain occurred once. The source of the sample is a study of blood T cell repertoires in COVID-19. Study at large: From T cells, B-cell-depleted T cells, or PBMCs came the material, which was cDNA or gDNA.

TCRdb's copy holds only in-frame clones and misses some; the assay was immunoSEQ multiplex PCR. Among under 550,000 clones listed, 70% to 90% were seen once. The CDR3 length is 16 residues. Germline CDR1 and CDR2: SGHRS and YFSETQ. V gave up 4 bases and J gave up 2 bases; unmatched junction bases: 9. The Seattle patients, enrolled during active infection, were followed longitudinally. The sequenced sample was peripheral blood. The rearrangement uses TRBV5-1 and TRBJ2-3, with TRBD2 matching 8 bases. This TCR derives from a young man with COVID-19, enrolled during active disease. The CDR3 spells CASSHSTSGNTDTQYF. The CDR3 nucleotides read TGCGCCAGCAGCCACTCCACTAGCGGAAACACAGATACGCAGTATTTT.